These 29 T cell receptor beta chains share one sample of origin, sequenced in a study of OX40 agonist ivuxolimab in advanced cancers. The library was prepared using the immunoSEQ multiplex PCR assay. The table comes from immuneACCESS by way of TCRdb, which keeps in-frame sequences with V and J called. Part of the clones is missing from these tables; in studies checked, under half for an unresolved V gene and the rest for unknown reasons. Recorded for this sample are fewer than 40,000 clones; roughly 80% of them occurred a single time. The ten largest make up about a fifth of the sample. The starting material was CD4+ or CD8+ T cells sorted from blood, obtained in a trial of the OX40 agonist ivuxolimab. These receptors all stem from an adult with an advanced solid tumor such as melanoma, head and neck, liver or kidney cancer.

This clone was found a few times. V gene TRBV6-1 combines with J gene TRBJ2-7; perhaps TRBD2 as D (6 bases). The V end was cut by 10 bases, the J end by 3 bases, with 16 bases between. This CDR3 has 13 residues. Looked up from germline, CDR1 is MNHNS and CDR2 is SASEGT. The CDR3 loop is CANSRDSNYEQYF. The CDR3 DNA is TGTGCCAACTCCCGGGACTCTAACTACGAGCAGTACTTC.

CDR3 nucleotide sequence: TGTGCCAGCAGCGTAGATGTGACAGGGTTTGAAAAACTGTTTTTT. Translation gives CASSVDVTGFEKLFF. The gene calls are TRBV9 and TRBJ1-4, with TRBD1 identical over 7 bases. Germline lookup yields CDR1 SGDLS and CDR2 YYNGEE. Trimming cost V 0 bases and J 7 bases; bases outside gene matches: 6. The CDR3 totals 15 residues.

The chain joins TRBV11-1 to TRBJ2-5; 7 bases are shared with TRBD1. The CDR3 is 12 residues long. V lost 5 bases to trimming and J lost 7 bases; unmatched junction nucleotides: 4. The germline V gene encodes CDR1 SGHAT and CDR2 FQDESV (reference sequence). CDR3 loop: CASSPQGRTQYF. The CDR3 DNA reads TGTGCCAGCAGCCCACAGGGGAGGACCCAGTACTTC.

Written as DNA, the CDR3 is TGTGCCAGCAGCTTGGTCCAGCCCTATGGCTACACCTTC. Its protein is CASSLVQPYGYTF. The chain combines TRBV7-2 with TRBJ1-2; D not certain. The V gene's germline CDR1 is SGHTA and CDR2 FQGNSA. The CDR3 runs to 13 residues. V dropped 3 bases and J dropped 4 bases, with 9 bases sitting between them.

The V call is TRBV2, the J call TRBJ2-7, with TRBD1 matching over 9 bases. Germline V gives CDR1 SNHLY, CDR2 FYNNEI. The CDR3 extends over 14 amino acids. Unmatched junction bases numbered 2, after V lost 5 bases and J lost 0 bases. The CDR3 loop is CASSYRGPSYEQYF. CDR3 DNA: TGTGCCAGCAGTTACAGGGGGCCCTCCTACGAGCAGTACTTC.

The rearrangement uses TRBV6-6 and TRBJ2-1; no reliable D call. Germline CDR1 reads MNHNY; CDR2 reads SVGAGI (reference sequence). CDR3 size: 11 residues. Trimming left V 2 bases short and J 7 bases short, with 3 bases between. CDR3 in amino acids: CASSYINEQFF. CDR3 nucleotides: TGTGCCAGCAGTTACATAAATGAGCAGTTCTTC.

In its sample, this clone was seen a few times. The chain links TRBV19 to TRBJ2-5, with D possibly TRBD1 on 6 matching bases. CDR3 length: 15 amino acids. Trimming stripped 5 bases from V and 1 base from J, with 14 bases between. Germline loops: CDR1 LNHDA, CDR2 SQIVND (reference sequence). The CDR3 DNA reads TGTGCCAGTAGTCGGGGACAAAGATTCCAAGAGACCCAGTACTTC. Its protein product is CASSRGQRFQETQYF.

The CDR3: CASSATGTSGEKLFF. The DNA of the CDR3 is TGTGCCAGCAGTGCGACCGGGACTAGCGGTGAAAAACTGTTTTTT. The chain employs TRBV6-6 and TRBJ1-4, with D perhaps matching TRBD1 (5 bases). The CDR3 runs 15 residues. Trimming removed 5 bases from V and 7 bases from J, with 17 bases in between. CDR1 and CDR2 from the germline V gene are MNHNY and SVGAGI (reference sequence).

This clone showed up just once. The rearrangement uses TRBV7-2 and TRBJ2-7, with TRBD1 identical over 8 bases. V was clipped by 5 bases and J by 4 bases; unmatched bases: 7. This CDR3 comprises 14 residues. Germline CDR1 is SGHTA and CDR2 is FQGNSA. CDR3: CASSLQTGAYEQYF. The CDR3 coding sequence is TGTGCCAGCAGCCTACAGACAGGGGCGTACGAGCAGTACTTC.

The rearrangement links TRBV9 to TRBJ2-7, with 8 bases identical to TRBD2. CDR1 and CDR2 from the germline V gene are SGDLS and YYNGEE. The trim removed 4 bases at V and 2 bases at J, leaving 8 bases unmatched. The CDR3 consists of 15 residues. The CDR3 loop is CASSPLAGPAYEQYF. The CDR3 bases are TGTGCCAGCAGCCCCCTAGCGGGCCCGGCCTACGAGCAGTACTTC. The full variable domain, with the rest looked up from reference TRBV9 and TRBJ2-7, is DSGVTQTPKHLITATGQRVTLRCSPRSGDLSVYWYQQSLDQGLQFLIQYYNGEERAKGNILERFSAQQFPDLHSELNLSSLELGDSALYFCASSPLAGPAYEQYFGPGTRLTVT.

The chain joins TRBV28 to TRBJ2-3; D might be TRBD1 (6 bases). V was pared by 7 bases and J by 0 bases, with 11 bases between. The germline gives CDR1 MDHEN, CDR2 SYDVKM. There are 14 residues in the CDR3. The CDR3 nucleotides are TGTGCCAGCATCCTGGGACAAAGCACAGATACGCAGTATTTT. Translating gives CASILGQSTDTQYF. Using reference TRBV28 and TRBJ2-3 for the parts outside the CDR3, the full variable domain is DVKVTQSSRYLVKRTGEKVFLECVQDMDHENMFWYRQDPGLGLRLIYFSYDVKMKEKGDIPEGYSVSREKKERFSLILESASTNQTSMYLCASILGQSTDTQYFGPGTRLTVL.

This chain uses TRBV29-1 with TRBJ1-2; a weak D match, TRBD1 (6 bases). Germline CDR1 reads SQVTM; CDR2 reads ANQGSEA. V was trimmed by 6 bases and J by 1 base, leaving 12 bases between them. The CDR3 loop spans 13 amino acids. CDR3 amino acids: CSVEQGHNYGYTF. CDR3 DNA sequence: TGCAGCGTCGAACAGGGCCATAACTATGGCTACACCTTC.

This chain uses TRBV5-6 with TRBJ2-7; D gene unclear. The germline V gene has CDR1 SGHDT and CDR2 YYEEEE. The CDR3 runs to 14 residues. The germline V and J ends were trimmed by 4 bases and 2 bases, with 13 bases remaining between them. CDR3 sequence reads: CASSAPGEPYEQYF. The CDR3 DNA is TGTGCCAGCAGCGCTCCTGGGGAACCCTACGAGCAGTACTTC.

The V and J genes are TRBV28 and TRBJ2-7, with D perhaps matching TRBD2 (6 bases). The length of the CDR3 is 14 residues. Germline-derived CDR1 and CDR2 are MDHEN and SYDVKM. Trimming took 6 bases from V and 2 from J, leaving 14 bases between them. DNA for the CDR3: TGTGCCAGCAGCCCCTCACTAGCCCCCTACGAGCAGTACTTC. Amino acids: CASSPSLAPYEQYF.

The chain joins TRBV30 to TRBJ1-6; 10 bases match TRBD1. This CDR3 region has 15 residues. CDR1 and CDR2 from the germline V gene are GTSNPN and SVGIG (reference sequence). V shed 5 bases and J 5 bases; nucleotides not matched to a gene: 6. The CDR3 loop is CAWERQGANNSPLHF. The CDR3, as DNA: TGTGCCTGGGAAAGACAGGGGGCGAATAATTCACCCCTCCACTTT.

The chain links TRBV7-9 to TRBJ2-1; 9 bases map to TRBD2. V gave up 1 base and J gave up 0 bases; unmatched junction bases: 10. Germline CDR1 is SEHNR and CDR2 is FQNEAQ (reference sequence). The CDR3 spans 19 residues. CDR3: CASSLVVGGLAGSYNEQFF. CDR3 sequence (DNA): TGTGCCAGCAGCTTAGTAGTGGGGGGACTAGCAGGCTCCTACAATGAGCAGTTCTTC.

J is TRBJ1-6 and V is TRBV7-9; D not certain. CDR1 and CDR2 from the germline V gene are SEHNR and FQNEAQ (reference sequence). This CDR3 region has 14 residues. V lost 4 bases to trimming and J lost 9 bases, with 13 bases between them. CDR3 amino acids: CASSYNSQSSPLHF. CDR3 nucleotide sequence: TGTGCCAGCAGCTATAACAGCCAATCTTCACCCCTCCACTTT.

In nucleotides, the CDR3 is TGTGCCAGCAGCGTAGGAACGGAATGGCGTGGGACTGAAGCTTTCTTT. This gives the protein CASSVGTEWRGTEAFF. The V gene is TRBV9, the J gene TRBJ1-1, with D uncertain. In germline, CDR1 is SGDLS, CDR2 YYNGEE. V lost 0 bases and J 5 bases, leaving 17 bases between the germline ends. The CDR3 is 16 amino acids.

V and J are TRBV19 and TRBJ1-6; a possible D gene is TRBD1 (5 bases). The CDR3 runs to 14 residues. CDR1 LNHDA and CDR2 SQIVND come from the germline V gene (reference sequence). V lost 7 bases and J lost 6, with 13 bases in between. CDR3 DNA sequence: TGTGCCAGTAACCCCAGGGATGGTAATTCACCCCTCCACTTT. As protein: CASNPRDGNSPLHF.

V is TRBV2 and J is TRBJ2-1, with 7 bases that match TRBD1. V lost 8 bases, J lost 1 base, and 2 bases stayed unmatched. Germline V gene sequence: CDR1 SNHLY, CDR2 FYNNEI. The CDR3 has 13 residues. CDR3 DNA: TGTGCCAGCGCACAGGGGTCCTACAATGAGCAGTTCTTC. Residues: CASAQGSYNEQFF.

The J gene is TRBJ2-1, the V gene TRBV5-1; 7 bases match TRBD1. Germline loops: CDR1 SGHRS, CDR2 YFSETQ. The V and J ends lost 0 bases and 4 bases, in that order; junction bases with no gene match: 7. This CDR3 has 16 residues. DNA for the CDR3: TGCGCCAGCAGCTTGGAGGTGGGGACAGTTTACAATGAGCAGTTCTTC. The encoded protein is CASSLEVGTVYNEQFF.

The chain links TRBV28 to TRBJ2-7; D is undetermined. This CDR3 has 12 residues. V shed 3 bases and J shed 6 bases, with 9 bases lying between them. Germline V gives CDR1 MDHEN, CDR2 SYDVKM. As DNA, the CDR3 is TGTGCCAGCAGTTTTTCGGTTGGCGAGCAGTACTTC. This gives the protein CASSFSVGEQYF.

CDR3 DNA: TGTGCCAGCAGTGATGGCCAGGGGGAAAGGGAGCAGTACTTC. It yields the protein CASSDGQGEREQYF. This rearrangement joins TRBV25-1 to TRBJ2-7; 7 bases line up with TRBD1. Per the germline V gene, CDR1 is MGHDK and CDR2 is SYGVNS. The CDR3 spans 14 residues. Trimming took 3 bases from V and 7 from J; bases not matched to a gene: 9.

V is TRBV6-6 and J is TRBJ2-7; D may be TRBD1 or TRBD2 (7 bases each). The CDR3 has 15 residues. V lost 6 bases and J lost 5, with 20 bases in between. CDR1 MNHNY and CDR2 SVGAGI come from the germline V gene (reference sequence). CDR3 DNA: TGTGCCAGCAGACCCCATGACAGGGAGGGGCACGAGCAGTACTTC. Residues: CASRPHDREGHEQYF.

The sample holds one count of this clone. The chain recombines TRBV28 with TRBJ2-5; 9 bases align to TRBD2. CDR1 and CDR2 from the germline V gene are MDHEN and SYDVKM. The CDR3 totals 16 residues. Trimming at V came to 5 bases and at J to 5 bases, leaving 12 bases not matched to a gene. The CDR3 here is CASSPPGSGSLETQYF. The CDR3 DNA sequence: TGTGCCAGCAGTCCGCCGGGTAGCGGGAGTTTGGAGACCCAGTACTTC.

The V gene is TRBV5-6, the J gene TRBJ2-2; 8 nucleotides agree with TRBD2. The CDR3 extends over 15 amino acids. After removal of 4 bases from V and 7 bases from J, the junction contained 9 bases not matched to a gene. Looked up from germline, CDR1 is SGHDT and CDR2 is YYEEEE. The DNA for the CDR3 is TGTGCCAGCAGCCGACTAGCGAGAGGTGGCGGGGAGCTGTTTTTT. Translated, it gives CASSRLARGGGELFF. Full variable domain (remainder filled in from reference TRBV5-6 and TRBJ2-2): DAGVTQSPTHLIKTRGQQVTLRCSPKSGHDTVSWYQQALGQGPQFIFQYYEEEERQRGNFPDRFSGHQFPNYSSELNVNALLLGDSALYLCASSRLARGGGELFFGEGSRLTVL.

The chain couples TRBV28 to TRBJ2-1; D possibly matches TRBD1 or TRBD2 (5 bases each). V dropped 6 bases and J dropped 9 bases, with 9 bases sitting between them. Germline V gene sequence: CDR1 MDHEN, CDR2 SYDVKM. This CDR3 is built from 11 residues. CDR3 sequence: CASRRGPEQFF. Here the CDR3 DNA reads TGTGCCAGCAGGAGGGGTCCTGAGCAGTTCTTC.

This chain uses TRBV28 with TRBJ2-5; 10 nucleotides align to TRBD2. The J call is uncertain, as TRBJ2-7 better fits the DNA end. This CDR3 is 17 amino acids long. CDR1 is MDHEN and CDR2 is SYDVKM in the germline V gene. The CDR3 reads CASSSIRLAGVSYEQYF. The CDR3 DNA follows: TGTGCCAGCAGTTCCATCCGACTAGCGGGCGTAAGCTACGAGCAGTACTTC.

The chain uses TRBV7-9 and TRBJ1-4; D might be TRBD1 (6 bases). The CDR3 spans 14 residues. Germline V gene sequence: CDR1 SEHNR, CDR2 FQNEAQ (reference sequence). The ends were cut back, 5 bases at V and 7 bases at J, with 14 bases in the middle. This CDR3 is CASSGGGKVEKLFF. For the CDR3, the DNA is TGTGCCAGCAGCGGGGGCGGCAAAGTTGAAAAACTGTTTTTT.